The 16 T cell receptor beta chains below all came from one sample that was sequenced in a study of vaccination effects on CD4 cells after COVID-19. Assay: immunoSEQ multiplex PCR; the TCRdb copy retains only in-frame clones and omits some. The sample records 20,000 to 30,000 clones, 65% to 85% being singletons. Their specific antigens are unknown. Expansion of antigen-specific CD4+ T cells with viral peptide pools was carried out by the ViraFEST assay before sequencing. The culture ran for 10 to 11 days, and then CD4+ T cells were isolated. The individual was infected with SARS-CoV-2 between March and December 2020, as confirmed by PCR. Sequenced material: CD4+ T cells from PBMCs cultured with HCoV-NL63 spike peptides, taken before COVID-19 vaccination. Source of these receptors: a human donor who had a prior SARS-CoV-2 infection.

This chain's CDR3 is CASSIRASGSYNEQFF. CDR3 sequence (DNA): TGTGCCAGCAGTATTAGGGCTAGCGGGAGTTACAATGAGCAGTTCTTC. This rearrangement joins TRBV2 to TRBJ2-1, with 10 bases identical to TRBD2. With V trimmed by 5 bases and J by 4 bases, 8 bases remained unmatched. The germline gives CDR1 SNHLY, CDR2 FYNNEI. The CDR3 loop spans 16 amino acids. Based on the CDR3 plus reference TRBV2 and TRBJ2-1, the full variable domain is EPEVTQTPSHQVTQMGQEVILRCVPISNHLYFYWYRQILGQKVEFLVSFYNNEISEKSEIFDDQFSVERPDGSNFTLKIRSTKLEDSAMYFCASSIRASGSYNEQFFGPGTRLTVL.

V and J are TRBV27 and TRBJ2-3, with 8 bases matching TRBD2. This CDR3 is built from 14 residues. V shed 2 bases, J shed 5 bases, and the junction held 3 bases outside the gene matches. Looked up from germline, CDR1 is MNHEY and CDR2 is SMNVEV (reference sequence). The CDR3 DNA is TGTGCCAGCAGTTTACGGCTAGCGGGAGATACGCAGTATTTT. As protein: CASSLRLAGDTQYF.

The DNA of the CDR3 is TGTGCCAGTAGTAGTGGGGGTGCAACTAATGAAAAACTGTTTTTT. The encoded protein is CASSSGGATNEKLFF. V and J are TRBV19 and TRBJ1-4, with D possibly being TRBD1 (5 bases). The CDR3 is 15 amino acids. The V gene lost 4 bases and the J gene lost 0 bases, with 9 bases spanning the gap. Per germline, CDR1 LNHDA and CDR2 SQIVND (reference sequence).

This sequence joins TRBV5-4 and TRBJ1-3; D uncertain. This CDR3 is built from 15 residues. V was clipped by 0 bases and J by 4 bases, with 11 bases between them. The germline gives CDR1 SGHNT, CDR2 YYREEE (reference sequence). The CDR3 here is CASSLGGLGGNTIYF. Written as DNA, the CDR3 is TGTGCCAGCAGCTTGGGGGGTCTGGGAGGAAACACCATATATTTT.

V and J are TRBV6-2 or TRBV6-3 and TRBJ2-7; TRBD1 is a possible D gene (6 bases). The CDR3 is 14 amino acids. CDR1 and CDR2 (germline): MNHEY, SVGEGT. V was pared by 4 bases and J by 0 bases, with 10 bases between. The CDR3 spells CASSLGTSSYEQYF. The CDR3 DNA is TGTGCCAGCAGTTTAGGGACATCCTCCTACGAGCAGTACTTC.

A single count supports this clone. The V call is TRBV20-1, the J call TRBJ1-6; D might be TRBD1 (6 bases). The germline gives CDR1 DFQATT, CDR2 SNEGSKA (reference sequence). Trimming pared 3 bases from V and 0 bases from J, leaving 12 bases between. The CDR3 runs 16 residues. CDR3 residues: CSASLGQHSYNSPLHF. For the CDR3, the DNA is TGCAGTGCTAGTCTAGGACAGCACTCCTATAATTCACCCCTCCACTTT.

This clone appeared a single time. V and J are TRBV19 and TRBJ1-4, with TRBD1 identical over 8 bases. The trim removed 2 bases at V and 6 bases at J, leaving 14 bases unmatched. The germline gives CDR1 LNHDA, CDR2 SQIVND (reference sequence). CDR3 length equals 18 residues. The CDR3 protein is CASSISKWVGQGDEKLFF. The DNA of the CDR3 is TGTGCCAGTAGTATATCTAAGTGGGTCGGACAGGGAGATGAAAAACTGTTTTTT.

V gene TRBV10-3 combines with J gene TRBJ1-6, with 8 nucleotides matching TRBD1. Germline assignment: CDR1 ENHRY and CDR2 SYGVKD. J was trimmed by 13 bases and V by 3 bases; bases with no gene match: 5. The CDR3 has 13 residues. DNA of the CDR3: TGTGCCATCAGTGACAGGGGGCGCGGGCCCCTCCACTTT. Amino acid sequence: CAISDRGRGPLHF.

The CDR3 DNA reads as TGCAGCGTTCGTGAGTACACCGGGGAGCTGTTTTTT. Encoded protein: CSVREYTGELFF. This sequence joins TRBV29-1 and TRBJ2-2; D gene uncertain. Looked up from germline, CDR1 is SQVTM and CDR2 is ANQGSEA. This CDR3 is built from 12 residues. V lost 5 bases and J lost 3, with 7 bases in between.

CDR3: CASSVGQNTGELFF. In DNA form, the CDR3 reads TGTGCCAGCAGCGTGGGGCAGAACACCGGGGAGCTGTTTTTT. The V gene is TRBV9, the J gene TRBJ2-2; D may be TRBD1 (5 bases). The CDR3 sequence is 14 residues long. Germline CDR1 reads SGDLS; CDR2 reads YYNGEE. Trimming pared 2 bases from V and 1 base from J, leaving 6 bases between. The full variable domain, with the rest looked up from reference TRBV9 and TRBJ2-2, is DSGVTQTPKHLITATGQRVTLRCSPRSGDLSVYWYQQSLDQGLQFLIQYYNGEERAKGNILERFSAQQFPDLHSELNLSSLELGDSALYFCASSVGQNTGELFFGEGSRLTVL.

V usage is TRBV2 and J usage is TRBJ1-3, with 7 bases fitting TRBD1. V was pared by 6 bases and J by 4 bases, with 9 bases of the junction left unmatched. CDR1 is SNHLY, CDR2 FYNNEI, per germline. CDR3 length: 15 residues. The CDR3 loop is CASRRTQGTGNTIYF. For the CDR3, the DNA is TGTGCCAGCAGGCGAACACAGGGGACCGGAAACACCATATATTTT. Using reference TRBV2 and TRBJ1-3 for the parts outside the CDR3, the full variable domain is EPEVTQTPSHQVTQMGQEVILRCVPISNHLYFYWYRQILGQKVEFLVSFYNNEISEKSEIFDDQFSVERPDGSNFTLKIRSTKLEDSAMYFCASRRTQGTGNTIYFGEGSWLTVV.

This clone was picked up a small number of times. The chain uses TRBV9 and TRBJ2-7; a possible D gene is TRBD2 (6 bases). The CDR3 is 17 amino acids. Germline V CDR1 and CDR2: SGDLS, YYNGEE. Trimming pared 4 bases from V and 1 base from J, leaving 21 bases between. CDR3 DNA sequence: TGTGCCAGCAGCCCACGAGTTGGGCGGGGAGGTTCCTACGAGCAGTACTTC. Translating it yields CASSPRVGRGGSYEQYF. The variable domain in full, with the rest retrieved from reference TRBV9 and TRBJ2-7, is DSGVTQTPKHLITATGQRVTLRCSPRSGDLSVYWYQQSLDQGLQFLIQYYNGEERAKGNILERFSAQQFPDLHSELNLSSLELGDSALYFCASSPRVGRGGSYEQYFGPGTRLTVT.

J is TRBJ1-4 and V is TRBV5-5; D ambiguous. Deletions cut 4 bases from V and 6 bases from J, with 16 bases between. The CDR3 spans 15 residues. The germline V gene has CDR1 SGHKS and CDR2 YYEKEE (reference sequence). CDR3 sequence: CASSKSPQYDEKLFF. In DNA, the CDR3 is TGTGCCAGCAGCAAGTCCCCCCAGTACGATGAAAAACTGTTTTTT.

This chain uses TRBV6-6 with TRBJ1-5; weak D call: TRBD1 (6 bases). V lost 11 bases, J lost 4 bases, and 12 bases lay in between. The CDR3 extends over 12 amino acids. From germline, CDR1 is MNHNY and CDR2 SVGAGI (reference sequence). CDR3 nucleotide sequence: TGTGCCGGGGGACACGCGAATCAGCCCCAGCATTTT. Its translation: CAGGHANQPQHF.

The chain recombines TRBV4-2 with TRBJ2-5, with 8 bases that match TRBD2. Germline CDR1 and CDR2: LGHNA and YNFKEQ. V lost 1 base and J lost 4; bases outside the gene matches: 14. The CDR3 covers 18 residues. This CDR3 is CASSQGQAGVYISETQYF. The CDR3 coding sequence is TGTGCCAGCAGCCAAGGTCAAGCGGGAGTCTACATTTCAGAGACCCAGTACTTC.

The chain recombines TRBV19 with TRBJ1-1; D is perhaps TRBD1 (5 bases). The CDR3 sequence is 15 residues long. V was trimmed by 7 bases and J by 1 base, leaving 16 bases between them. Germline V CDR1 and CDR2: LNHDA, SQIVND (reference sequence). In DNA, the CDR3 is TGTGCCAGTACGGGACTCCGGAGGGCGAACACTGAAGCTTTCTTT. Protein: CASTGLRRANTEAFF.